The 25 T cell receptor beta chains below were found in one sample sequenced in a study of T-cell reconstitution after alpha-beta-depleted transplantation in children. TCRbeta library construction was performed incorporating unique molecular identifiers. TCRdb independently ran MiXCR on the PCR reads; one entry per CDR3 protein. The sample lists 600,000 or so distinct CDR3 sequences, 23% occurring once. The source material was PBMCs, mostly from graft donor cells, sampled 360 days after TCRalphabeta/CD19-depleted stem cell transplant. The receptor set was obtained from a boy in the first two years of life who had a stem cell transplant for acute myeloid leukemia, so the T cells may come from the graft donor.

The genes are TRBV29-1 and TRBJ2-5, with 9 bases aligning to TRBD1. V lost 8 bases to trimming and J lost 2 bases; unmatched junction nucleotides: 6. Germline CDR1 SQVTM, CDR2 ANQGSEA. This CDR3 contains 13 residues. The CDR3 nucleotides are TGCAGCTTCGGACAGGGGCGACAAGAGACCCAGTACTTC. Protein sequence: CSFGQGRQETQYF.

Only a few counts were recorded for this clonotype. The chain uses TRBV4-3 and TRBJ2-5; D is perhaps TRBD2 (5 bases). Trimming took 0 bases from V and 5 from J, leaving 7 bases between them. Per the germline V gene, CDR1 is LGHNA and CDR2 is YSLEER. CDR3 length equals 13 residues. CDR3 amino acids: CASSQDPGETQYF. CDR3 nucleotides: TGCGCCAGCAGCCAAGACCCGGGGGAGACCCAGTACTTC.

The rearrangement links TRBV12-3 or TRBV12-4 to TRBJ2-3; D not certain. V shed 10 bases and J shed 6 bases, with 20 bases lying between them. This CDR3 has 14 amino acids. CDR3 DNA sequence: TGTGCCACCACGGACGGAGCATCCGCGGATACGCAGTATTTT. Translated, it gives CATTDGASADTQYF.

The V gene is TRBV6-1, the J gene TRBJ2-5; 7 positions agree with TRBD2. This CDR3 is built from 14 residues. The V segment lost 6 bases and the J segment 0 bases; nucleotides outside the gene matches: 4. Germline V lookup: CDR1 MNHNS, CDR2 SASEGT. The CDR3 here is CASRHTSDQETQYF. For the CDR3, the DNA is TGTGCCAGCAGGCACACTAGCGACCAAGAGACCCAGTACTTC.

This clonotype was detected only a few times. The chain is built from TRBV20-1 and TRBJ2-2, with 11 positions matching TRBD2. This CDR3 region has 16 residues. Unmatched junction bases numbered 3, after V lost 0 bases and J lost 3 bases. CDR1 and CDR2 (germline): DFQATT, SNEGSKA (reference sequence). Written as DNA, the CDR3 is TGCAGTGCTAGAGAGGGTAGCGGGGGGGACACCGGGGAGCTGTTTTTT. The encoded protein is CSAREGSGGDTGELFF.

The genes are TRBV25-1 and TRBJ1-6; D is ambiguous. CDR3 length: 15 residues. The V end was cut by 5 bases, the J end by 0 bases, with 8 bases between. The germline gives CDR1 MGHDK, CDR2 SYGVNS. This CDR3 is CASSSGHSYNSPLHF. CDR3 nucleotide sequence: TGTGCCAGCAGTTCCGGCCACTCCTATAATTCACCCCTCCACTTT.

V and J are TRBV28 and TRBJ1-1; 7 nucleotides match TRBD1. Germline CDR1 MDHEN, CDR2 SYDVKM. J was trimmed by 7 bases and V by 2 bases; bases with no gene match: 10. The CDR3 loop spans 15 amino acids. CDR3 protein: CASSLLTGVEGEAFF. The CDR3 coding sequence is TGTGCCAGCAGTTTACTCACAGGGGTAGAAGGTGAAGCTTTCTTT.

The chain carries TRBV5-5 and TRBJ1-1; 7 bases map to TRBD1. V lost 0 bases, J lost 0 bases, and 5 bases stayed unmatched. This CDR3 is built from 16 residues. The germline V gene has CDR1 SGHKS and CDR2 YYEKEE (reference sequence). CDR3 in amino acids: CASSLVPGQLNTEAFF. The CDR3 DNA reads as TGTGCCAGCAGCTTGGTCCCGGGACAGCTGAACACTGAAGCTTTCTTT.

The genes are TRBV10-3 and TRBJ2-7; 10 bases are a match to TRBD1. The germline V gene encodes CDR1 ENHRY and CDR2 SYGVKD. The V gene end was trimmed by 4 bases and the J gene end by 2 bases; junction bases not matched to a gene: 2. The CDR3 is 14 amino acids. Written as DNA, the CDR3 is TGTGCCATCAGTGTGGGACAGGGGACCTACGAGCAGTACTTC. As protein: CAISVGQGTYEQYF.

The chain combines TRBV21-1 with TRBJ2-1; the D call of TRBD2 is as the table states it, not checked on the DNA. TRBV21-1 is listed as a pseudogene. This CDR3 has 14 residues. The CDR3 region has the DNA TGTGCCAGCAGAAGGGTTGCGGGTTTCAATGAGCAGTTCTTC. Protein: CASRRVAGFNEQFF.

The chain joins TRBV15 to TRBJ2-3; TRBD1 matches at 8 bases. This CDR3 spans 18 amino acids. The germline V gene encodes CDR1 LNHNV and CDR2 YYDKDF (reference sequence). V shed 1 base and J 0 bases; nucleotides not matched to a gene: 9. As DNA, the CDR3 is TGTGCCACCAGCAGAGGGGGACAGGCCCGACCTAGCACAGATACGCAGTATTTT. Its protein is CATSRGGQARPSTDTQYF.

The V and J genes are TRBV9 and TRBJ2-1; 11 positions match TRBD2. The CDR3 sequence is 16 residues long. Germline CDR1 reads SGDLS; CDR2 reads YYNGEE. J gave up 7 bases and V 5 bases, and 11 bases lay outside the gene matches. The CDR3 region is CASRGQGSGGVNEQFF. The CDR3 DNA sequence: TGTGCCAGCAGAGGCCAGGGTAGCGGGGGGGTAAATGAGCAGTTCTTC.

This clonotype turned up a few times. Here the CDR3 DNA reads TGTGCCAGCAGCCTAGGGGGGGCCCGCTATGGCTACACCTTC. It specifies CASSLGGARYGYTF. The chain links TRBV11-2 to TRBJ1-2; D perhaps matches TRBD1 (6 bases). The CDR3 has 14 amino acids. In germline, CDR1 is SGHAT, CDR2 FQNNGV. Trimming left V 5 bases short and J 4 bases short, with 14 bases between.

This clonotype occurred many times. V is TRBV12-3 or TRBV12-4 and J is TRBJ2-1; D possibly uses TRBD1 or TRBD2 (6 bases each). The V end was cut by 1 base, the J end by 3 bases, with 10 bases between. The length of the CDR3 is 15 residues. The CDR3 sequence is CASSLGRGLYNEQFF. CDR3 sequence (DNA): TGTGCCAGCAGTTTAGGACGGGGGCTCTACAATGAGCAGTTCTTC.

This clonotype was seen more than once but under ten times. V and J are TRBV5-6 and TRBJ2-7, with D perhaps matching TRBD1 (6 bases). The length of the CDR3 is 14 residues. V lost 4 bases and J lost 7, with 18 bases in between. Germline V gene sequence: CDR1 SGHDT, CDR2 YYEEEE. The DNA for the CDR3 is TGTGCCAGCAGCCTAGACAGGTTCGGATGGGAGCAGTACGTC. This gives the protein CASSLDRFGWEQYV.

The table lists this clonotype with a few counts. The J gene is TRBJ1-5, the V gene TRBV20-1, with D tentatively TRBD1 (6 bases). The CDR3 is 18 amino acids. CDR1 and CDR2 from the germline V gene are DFQATT and SNEGSKA (reference sequence). V shed 5 bases and J shed 0 bases, with 23 bases lying between them. The CDR3 nucleotides read TGCAGTGCTGGTGGACAGCCTGACTCCCTTAATAGCAATCAGCCCCAGCATTTT. This encodes CSAGGQPDSLNSNQPQHF.

V gene TRBV28 combines with J gene TRBJ2-5; D not certain. The V end was cut by 3 bases, the J end by 0 bases, with 20 bases between. Germline CDR1 and CDR2: MDHEN and SYDVKM. This CDR3 contains 18 residues. The CDR3 coding sequence is TGTGCCAGCAGTTTTAGGGTCTGGGTTACTTCCTACCAAGAGACCCAGTACTTC. Translating gives CASSFRVWVTSYQETQYF.

The gene calls are TRBV5-1 and TRBJ2-3, with D possibly being TRBD2 (6 bases). The CDR3 is made up of 13 amino acids. V was shortened by 0 bases and J by 5 bases, with 7 bases between the two germline ends. Per the germline V gene, CDR1 is SGHRS and CDR2 is YFSETQ. Here the CDR3 reads CASSLDGGDTQYF. As DNA, the CDR3 is TGCGCCAGCAGCTTGGACGGGGGAGATACGCAGTATTTT.

In its sample, this clonotype was seen a few times. The V gene is TRBV7-2, the J gene TRBJ1-3, with TRBD1 as a possible D gene (5 bases). The length of the CDR3 is 16 residues. V dropped 0 bases and J dropped 6 bases, with 15 bases sitting between them. CDR1 is SGHTA, CDR2 FQGNSA, per germline. The chain's CDR3 is CASSLAHQGVENTIYF. DNA for the CDR3: TGTGCCAGCAGCTTAGCGCACCAGGGCGTGGAAAACACCATATATTTT.

This rearrangement joins TRBV13 to TRBJ2-7; 12 bases fit TRBD2. This CDR3 is 15 amino acids long. The junction had 5 bases not matched to a gene; V was cut back by 5 bases and J by 3 bases. Germline CDR1 PRHDT, CDR2 FYEKMQ (reference sequence). The DNA of the CDR3 is TGTGCCAGCAGCCCGGGACTAGCGGGCCGCTACGAGCAGTACTTC. It encodes CASSPGLAGRYEQYF.

The chain couples TRBV6-2 or TRBV6-3 to TRBJ2-6; D gene ambiguous. This CDR3 has 16 amino acids. Germline V CDR1 and CDR2: MNHEY, SVGEGT. V lost 0 bases and J 0 bases, leaving 6 bases between the germline ends. The CDR3 here is CASSYSGTSGANVLTF. CDR3 coding DNA: TGTGCCAGCAGTTACTCGGGCACCTCTGGGGCCAACGTCCTGACTTTC.

The rearrangement uses TRBV6-1 and TRBJ1-5; the D is unclear. Trimming pared 6 bases from V and 3 bases from J, leaving 12 bases between. CDR1 and CDR2 (germline): MNHNS, SASEGT. This CDR3 has 14 amino acids. The CDR3 DNA reads as TGTGCCAGCAGAATTGGACCGAACAATCAGCCCCAGCATTTT. Its protein is CASRIGPNNQPQHF.

The V call is TRBV12-3 or TRBV12-4, the J call TRBJ2-2, with D hard to call. The CDR3 runs 14 residues. The V end lost 6 bases, the J end lost 0 bases, and 8 bases lay between the germline ends. CDR3 in amino acids: CASSIHANTGELFF. The CDR3 nucleotides are TGTGCCAGCAGCATCCATGCGAACACCGGGGAGCTGTTTTTT.

This clonotype was detected ten times or more. Written as DNA, the CDR3 is TGCGCCAGCAGCCAAGGGGGGCCTCTAAGCACAGATACGCAGTATTTT. As protein: CASSQGGPLSTDTQYF. The gene calls are TRBV4-3 and TRBJ2-3; a weak D match, TRBD1 (6 bases). The V gene lost 1 base and the J gene lost 0 bases, with 11 bases spanning the gap. The length of the CDR3 is 16 residues. In germline, CDR1 is LGHNA, CDR2 YSLEER.

The chain carries TRBV7-2 and TRBJ2-3; 7 nucleotides line up with TRBD1. The trim removed 7 bases at V and 1 base at J, leaving 11 bases unmatched. In germline, CDR1 is SGHTA, CDR2 FQGNSA. CDR3 length: 16 residues. The CDR3 sequence is CASNTPQGSGTDTQYF. CDR3 in DNA: TGTGCCAGCAACACTCCACAGGGGTCGGGCACAGATACGCAGTATTTT.